The 25 T cell receptor beta chains listed next were all sequenced from one sample in a study of beta chain features in type 1 diabetes. The authors reverse transcribed all of the isolated RNA, so sequencing captured expressed TCRB transcripts. The repertoire was sequenced with immunoSEQ multiplex PCR; TCRdb's copy has only in-frame clones and lacks some. This table holds fewer than 900,000 clones, under 20% found once. The sequencing sample was made of naive CD4+ T cells from blood. These receptors originate from a woman aged 18 to 35 in good health.

This clone was found a few times. The rearrangement uses TRBV14 and TRBJ2-2; D is perhaps TRBD2 (6 bases). Germline V gene sequence: CDR1 SGHDN, CDR2 FVKESK. V lost 4 bases and J lost 0, with 18 bases in between. The CDR3 is 18 amino acids. The CDR3 DNA follows: TGTGCCAGCAGCCTTATTTATCGGGAGACTCCGAACACCGGGGAGCTGTTTTTT. It is translated as CASSLIYRETPNTGELFF.

The chain has TRBV5-4 and TRBJ2-1, with D perhaps TRBD2 (6 bases). Per the germline V gene, CDR1 is SGHNT and CDR2 is YYREEE (reference sequence). Trimming cost V 4 bases and J 7 bases, with 21 bases left between them. CDR3 length: 16 residues. The CDR3 protein is CASSPSRGLKANEQFF. CDR3 bases: TGTGCCAGCAGCCCGAGTAGGGGACTTAAGGCTAATGAGCAGTTCTTC.

In its sample, this clone was seen a few times. The chain uses TRBV7-2 and TRBJ2-1, with D maybe TRBD2 (6 bases). The CDR3 has 17 amino acids. V shed 5 bases and J shed 0 bases, with 17 bases lying between them. CDR1 is SGHTA and CDR2 is FQGNSA in the germline V gene. CDR3: CASSRLGGSSSYNEQFF. The CDR3 DNA sequence: TGTGCCAGCAGCCGGTTAGGAGGGTCGAGCTCCTACAATGAGCAGTTCTTC.

This clone was observed a few times. This chain uses TRBV21-1 with TRBJ2-7; whether TRBD1, the table's D call, matches the DNA was not checked. TRBV21-1 is a recognized pseudogene. This CDR3 has 15 residues. Here the CDR3 DNA reads TGTGCCAGCAGCGGGACAGGTGGTCCCGCCTACGAGCAGTACTTC. It specifies CASSGTGGPAYEQYF.

The chain links TRBV25-1 to TRBJ2-7; maybe TRBD1 (5 bases). Germline V gives CDR1 MGHDK, CDR2 SYGVNS. The CDR3 has 12 residues. The V gene lost 2 bases and the J gene lost 6 bases, with 8 bases spanning the gap. The DNA of the CDR3 is TGTGCCAGCAGTGAACAGGGAATCGAGCAGTACTTC. This translates into CASSEQGIEQYF.

This clone was counted between two and nine times. The chain links TRBV18 to TRBJ2-1; 7 positions agree with TRBD2. The CDR3 has 16 amino acids. The V segment lost 4 bases and the J segment 6 bases; nucleotides outside the gene matches: 12. Germline lookup yields CDR1 KGHSH and CDR2 LQKENI. The CDR3 nucleotides are TGTGCCAGCTCACTACCCGGAGGACTAGTTCGCAATGAGCAGTTCTTC. This codes for CASSLPGGLVRNEQFF.

CDR3 residues: CASSPGTGTGDFEQYF. The CDR3 region has the DNA TGTGCCAGTAGTCCGGGAACCGGGACAGGGGATTTCGAGCAGTACTTC. The rearrangement uses TRBV19 and TRBJ2-7, with 10 positions matching TRBD1. Germline V lookup: CDR1 LNHDA, CDR2 SQIVND (reference sequence). The length of the CDR3 is 16 residues. Trimming removed 5 bases from V and 6 bases from J; junction bases left unmatched: 13.

The CDR3 bases are TGTGCCAGCAGCTTGGCAGGGCACTATGGCTACACCTTC. This sequence encodes CASSLAGHYGYTF. V usage is TRBV4-2 and J usage is TRBJ1-2, with D possibly being TRBD1 (5 bases). The CDR3 covers 13 residues. Deletions cut 5 bases from V and 3 bases from J, with 10 bases between. Per the germline V gene, CDR1 is LGHNA and CDR2 is YNFKEQ.

The genes are TRBV10-3 and TRBJ2-1; TRBD1 matches at 10 bases. The trim removed 4 bases at V and 7 bases at J, leaving 7 bases unmatched. The CDR3 loop spans 15 amino acids. Germline values: CDR1 ENHRY, CDR2 SYGVKD. CDR3: CAISVRDRGENEQFF. CDR3 nucleotides: TGTGCCATCAGTGTCCGGGACAGGGGAGAGAATGAGCAGTTCTTC.

Of note for this clone: Other DNA sequences in the same sample also yield this CDR3. The chain is built from TRBV18 and TRBJ2-7; TRBD2 agrees at 11 bases. Germline V gene sequence: CDR1 KGHSH, CDR2 LQKENI. The trim removed 4 bases at V and 3 bases at J, leaving 2 bases unmatched. This CDR3 has 14 amino acids. CDR3 residues: CASSRGLAVYEQYF. The CDR3 nucleotides read TGTGCCAGCTCACGGGGACTAGCGGTCTACGAGCAGTACTTC.

The chain uses TRBV29-1 and TRBJ2-7, with 7 bases aligning to TRBD1. The length of the CDR3 is 13 residues. Trimming at V came to 4 bases and at J to 5 bases, leaving 8 bases not matched to a gene. Germline CDR1 reads SQVTM; CDR2 reads ANQGSEA. The DNA for the CDR3 is TGCAGCGTTGCTCGACAGGGTCTCCACGAGCAGTACTTC. Translation: CSVARQGLHEQYF.

The chain has TRBV27 and TRBJ2-1; no definite D call. Germline lookup yields CDR1 MNHEY and CDR2 SMNVEV (reference sequence). V lost 0 bases and J lost 1, with 4 bases in between. The CDR3 consists of 14 residues. The CDR3 nucleotides read TGTGCCAGCAGTTTATCCGGTTCCTACAATGAGCAGTTCTTC. Its translation: CASSLSGSYNEQFF.

This clone has a handful of counts. V is TRBV6-4 and J is TRBJ2-1, with 9 positions matching TRBD2. CDR3 size: 18 residues. Germline assignment: CDR1 MRHNA and CDR2 SNTAGT. The ends lost 3 bases at V and 0 bases at J; junction bases unmatched: 9. CDR3 sequence reads: CASSELAGTLGSYNEQFF. CDR3 in DNA: TGTGCCAGCAGTGAGCTAGCGGGAACGCTTGGCTCCTACAATGAGCAGTTCTTC.

The chain is built from TRBV11-2 and TRBJ2-1; the D gene is possibly TRBD1 (6 bases). V dropped 1 base and J dropped 7 bases, with 11 bases sitting between them. This CDR3 is built from 14 residues. CDR1 and CDR2 from the germline V gene are SGHAT and FQNNGV. The CDR3 loop reads CASSLAPRGNEQFF. The CDR3 nucleotides are TGTGCCAGCAGCTTAGCCCCCAGGGGTAATGAGCAGTTCTTC.

CDR3 loop: CASSYPPGTSTGELFF. CDR3 nucleotide sequence: TGTGCCAGCAGTTATCCGCCAGGGACTAGCACCGGGGAGCTGTTTTTT. The rearrangement links TRBV6-5 to TRBJ2-2, with 8 bases identical to TRBD2. V was pared by 3 bases and J by 4 bases, with 7 bases of the junction left unmatched. CDR1 is MNHEY and CDR2 is SVGAGI in the germline V gene. This CDR3 is built from 16 residues.

There are a few counts of this clone. V is TRBV7-2 and J is TRBJ2-5; 7 bases line up with TRBD2. CDR3 length: 15 amino acids. V lost 2 bases, J lost 2 bases, and 5 bases stayed unmatched. CDR1 is SGHTA and CDR2 is FQGNSA in the germline V gene. CDR3 nucleotides: TGTGCCAGCAGCTTAATATCGGGAGGACAAGAGACCCAGTACTTC. Protein sequence: CASSLISGGQETQYF.

The rearrangement uses TRBV4-2 and TRBJ2-2; 8 bases agree with TRBD1. This CDR3 is built from 14 residues. Germline CDR1 is LGHNA and CDR2 is YNFKEQ. Losses at the gene ends were 6 bases for V and 7 bases for J; bases not matched to a gene: 7. CDR3 loop: CASSSDRVSGELFF. The CDR3 DNA reads TGTGCCAGCAGTTCGGACAGGGTGAGCGGGGAGCTGTTTTTT.

This chain uses TRBV11-1 with TRBJ1-1, with a tentative D call TRBD1 (6 bases). The V end lost 6 bases, the J end lost 1 base, and 9 bases lay between the germline ends. The CDR3 spans 13 residues. Germline V lookup: CDR1 SGHAT, CDR2 FQDESV (reference sequence). Here the CDR3 reads CASSTQGNTEAFF. In nucleotides, the CDR3 is TGTGCCAGCAGTACACAGGGGAACACTGAAGCTTTCTTT.

This chain connects TRBV4-3 to TRBJ2-1; TRBD2 might be the D (6 bases). V lost 3 bases to trimming and J lost 4 bases, with 13 bases between them. CDR1 LGHNA and CDR2 YSLEER come from the germline V gene. The CDR3 totals 15 residues. CDR3 sequence (DNA): TGCGCCAGCAGCCATGGTTCTAGCGCATACAATGAGCAGTTCTTC. Protein product: CASSHGSSAYNEQFF.

This clone has a handful of counts. The DNA for the CDR3 is TGTGCCAGCAGTTACTTAGCGGGAGGGCCGGAGACCCAGTACTTC. Residues: CASSYLAGGPETQYF. This sequence joins TRBV6-5 and TRBJ2-5; 11 nucleotides match TRBD2. Germline CDR1 reads MNHEY; CDR2 reads SVGAGI. The CDR3 has 15 amino acids. Trimming at V came to 1 base and at J to 5 bases, leaving 3 bases not matched to a gene.

With regard to this clone: Other nucleotide sequences in the sample specify the same CDR3. The chain couples TRBV28 to TRBJ2-3; perhaps D is TRBD1 or TRBD2 (6 bases each). Trimming left V 3 bases short and J 1 base short, with 8 bases between. CDR3 size: 14 residues. The germline V gene encodes CDR1 MDHEN and CDR2 SYDVKM. The CDR3 spells CASSFGGRTDTQYF. The CDR3 DNA reads TGTGCCAGCAGTTTCGGGGGCCGCACAGATACGCAGTATTTT.

This chain joins TRBV5-5 and TRBJ2-7, with 8 bases fitting TRBD1. CDR3 size: 14 residues. With 1 base clipped from V and 2 bases from J, the junction kept 2 bases outside the gene matches. The germline V gene has CDR1 SGHKS and CDR2 YYEKEE (reference sequence). CDR3 nucleotides: TGTGCCAGCAGCTTGTTCAGGGGGCCCTACGAGCAGTACTTC. Its protein is CASSLFRGPYEQYF.

This clone has just a few counts. The CDR3, as DNA: TGCGCCAGCAGCCGCCGACTAGCGGGAGGGCCAAATGAGCAGTTCTTC. Its translation is CASSRRLAGGPNEQFF. The chain carries TRBV4-3 and TRBJ2-1; TRBD2 matches at 14 bases. This CDR3 has 16 residues. Germline trimming cut 4 bases from V and 7 bases from J; bases unmatched to any gene: 6. CDR1 is LGHNA and CDR2 is YSLEER in the germline V gene.

Only a few counts were recorded for this clone. The chain has TRBV11-2 and TRBJ2-1, with 9 bases fitting TRBD2. There are 15 residues in the CDR3. Germline V lookup: CDR1 SGHAT, CDR2 FQNNGV. V was clipped by 4 bases and J by 9 bases; unmatched bases: 10. CDR3 protein: CASSSTAGGGLEQFF. The CDR3 DNA sequence: TGTGCCAGCAGCTCTACAGCGGGAGGTGGCCTTGAGCAGTTCTTC.

This sequence joins TRBV28 and TRBJ2-7; TRBD2 agrees at 9 bases. This CDR3 is 14 amino acids long. J gave up 4 bases and V 10 bases, and 11 bases lay outside the gene matches. CDR1 MDHEN and CDR2 SYDVKM come from the germline V gene. Written as DNA, the CDR3 is TGTGCCACCACCAGCGGGGGGCGCTTATACGAGCAGTACTTC. Translated, it gives CATTSGGRLYEQYF.